One sample yielded the 30 T cell receptor beta chains listed below, sequenced in a study of blood T cell repertoires in COVID-19 (dated by TCRdb to the early 2020s). Libraries came from the immunoSEQ multiplex PCR assay. TCRdb took over this immuneACCESS table, retaining in-frame rearrangements with V and J assigned. Such tables are incomplete; in checked studies, under half of the missing clones stem from an unresolved V gene, and the remainder is unexplained. The sample has roughly 440,000 clones on record, around 88% of them singletons. The top ten clones comprise around 12% of the sample. Sequenced sample: peripheral blood. The receptors derive from a woman aged 50 to 65 with COVID-19, enrolled during active disease.

The CDR3 sequence is CASSLDNDEQGGYNEQFF. CDR3 DNA sequence: TGTGCCAGCAGCTTAGATAATGATGAGCAGGGTGGCTACAATGAGCAGTTCTTC. V and J are TRBV11-2 and TRBJ2-1; D might be TRBD1 (5 bases). Germline V gives CDR1 SGHAT, CDR2 FQNNGV. This CDR3 is 18 amino acids long. V was clipped by 0 bases and J by 3 bases, with 18 bases between them.

The V gene is TRBV5-1, the J gene TRBJ2-5; 14 bases fit TRBD2. This CDR3 has 18 residues. CDR1 SGHRS and CDR2 YFSETQ come from the germline V gene. The J segment lost 3 bases and the V segment lost 0 bases, leaving 7 bases of the junction unmatched. The CDR3 coding sequence is TGCGCCAGCAGCTTGGGCGGTTCGGGACTAGCGGGGGAAGAGACCCAGTACTTC. It is translated as CASSLGGSGLAGEETQYF.

This clone was counted a few times. A junction boundary mismatches the germline segment, possibly from a read error. The chain couples TRBV10-2 to TRBJ1-6; D unresolved. Germline V gives CDR1 WSHSY, CDR2 SAAADI. The CDR3 contains 12 residues. The CDR3 region is CASSHYNSPLHF. The CDR3 nucleotides read TGCGCTAGCAGCCACTATAATTCACCCCTCCACTTT.

The chain is built from TRBV11-2 and TRBJ1-2, with D tentatively TRBD1 (5 bases). The CDR3 covers 14 residues. V lost 0 bases and J 5 bases, leaving 10 bases between the germline ends. Germline V CDR1 and CDR2: SGHAT, FQNNGV. The CDR3 spells CASSLDWTTYGYTF. DNA for the CDR3: TGTGCCAGCAGCTTAGACTGGACAACTTATGGCTACACCTTC.

The chain has TRBV19 and TRBJ2-6, with D perhaps matching TRBD2 (5 bases). Germline-derived CDR1 and CDR2 are LNHDA and SQIVND (reference sequence). V was clipped by 3 bases and J by 2 bases, with 14 bases between them. The CDR3 is made up of 17 amino acids. DNA for the CDR3: TGTGCCAGTAGTATCCGTCCAGCGGAAGCTGGGGCCAACGTCCTGACTTTC. This gives the protein CASSIRPAEAGANVLTF.

The chain uses TRBV5-1 and TRBJ1-2, with D perhaps TRBD1 (6 bases). Germline V gives CDR1 SGHRS, CDR2 YFSETQ. Trimming took off 1 base at V and 5 bases at J, with 12 bases between the two ends. The CDR3 totals 14 residues. CDR3 sequence: CASSLQPGEYGYTF. In DNA, the CDR3 is TGCGCCAGCAGCTTGCAACCAGGGGAGTATGGCTACACCTTC.

The CDR3 DNA reads as TGTGCCAGCAGTGACGGACTAGCGGGGACTCAAGAGACCCAGTACTTC. It translates to CASSDGLAGTQETQYF. The rearrangement uses TRBV28 and TRBJ2-5; 12 bases agree with TRBD2. J lost 2 bases, V lost 5 bases, and 6 bases had no gene match. Germline CDR1 is MDHEN and CDR2 is SYDVKM. The CDR3 sequence is 16 residues long.

The sample holds one count of this clone. The V gene is TRBV13, the J gene TRBJ2-5; 9 bases match TRBD2. From germline, CDR1 is PRHDT and CDR2 FYEKMQ (reference sequence). The CDR3 totals 16 residues. V gave up 0 bases and J gave up 4 bases; unmatched junction bases: 6. The DNA of the CDR3 is TGTGCCAGCAGCTTAGGCAGGCGGGGGGGCGGAGAGACCCAGTACTTC. This sequence encodes CASSLGRRGGGETQYF.

V gene TRBV4-1 combines with J gene TRBJ2-1, with 10 bases matching TRBD2. The length of the CDR3 is 17 residues. Germline trimming cut 2 bases from V and 4 bases from J; bases unmatched to any gene: 8. Germline CDR1 is MGHRA and CDR2 is YSYEKL. CDR3 in amino acids: CASSQTSSSGGYNEQFF. As DNA, the CDR3 is TGCGCCAGCAGCCAAACCTCCTCTAGCGGGGGTTACAATGAGCAGTTCTTC.

This sequence joins TRBV24-1 and TRBJ1-6; TRBD1 matches at 7 bases. The CDR3 has 16 residues. Trimming removed 5 bases from V and 4 bases from J; junction bases left unmatched: 7. Germline loops: CDR1 KGHDR, CDR2 SFDVKD. The CDR3 DNA reads as TGTGCCACCAGTGTGGGGACAGATAATTATAATTCACCCCTCCACTTT. It codes for CATSVGTDNYNSPLHF.

This chain connects TRBV3-1 (or the pseudogene TRBV3-2) to TRBJ2-3, with TRBD2 identical over 9 bases. Trimming took 3 bases from V and 6 from J; bases not matched to a gene: 10. The CDR3 totals 16 residues. CDR1 and CDR2 from the germline V gene are LGHDT and YNNKEL (reference sequence). Here the CDR3 reads CASSHGGLASSDTQYF. CDR3 sequence (DNA): TGTGCCAGCAGCCATGGGGGACTAGCAAGTTCGGATACGCAGTATTTT.

The chain recombines TRBV19 with TRBJ2-7; 9 positions agree with TRBD1. V lost 5 bases and J lost 3; bases outside the gene matches: 11. Germline V lookup: CDR1 LNHDA, CDR2 SQIVND (reference sequence). The CDR3 length is 16 residues. Here the CDR3 reads CASSLTTGGSLYEQYF. The CDR3 DNA sequence: TGTGCCAGTAGTTTGACGACAGGGGGAAGCCTCTACGAGCAGTACTTC. Full variable domain (missing parts from reference TRBV19 and TRBJ2-7): DGGITQSPKYLFRKEGQNVTLSCEQNLNHDAMYWYRQDPGQGLRLIYYSQIVNDFQKGDIAEGYSVSREKKESFPLTVTSAQKNPTAFYLCASSLTTGGSLYEQYFGPGTRLTVT.

This clone was detected once. V usage is TRBV29-1 and J usage is TRBJ2-6, with D unclear. Deletions cut 3 bases from V and 2 bases from J, with 8 bases between. Germline V gene sequence: CDR1 SQVTM, CDR2 ANQGSEA. This CDR3 is built from 14 residues. CDR3 protein: CSVDPGPGANVLTF. CDR3 nucleotide sequence: TGCAGCGTTGATCCTGGGCCTGGGGCCAACGTCCTGACTTTC.

This clone showed up just a few times. This chain uses TRBV24-1 with TRBJ2-7, with TRBD1 matching 9 bases. The CDR3 totals 15 residues. Germline CDR1 reads KGHDR; CDR2 reads SFDVKD. Trimming removed 3 bases from V and 5 bases from J; junction bases left unmatched: 7. DNA of the CDR3: TGTGCCACCAGTGATGGGGGGACAGGGATTAACGAGCAGTACTTC. Residues: CATSDGGTGINEQYF.

This chain joins TRBV19 and TRBJ2-7, with D possibly being TRBD1 (6 bases). CDR3 length: 13 residues. The germline V gene encodes CDR1 LNHDA and CDR2 SQIVND (reference sequence). The V end lost 1 base, the J end lost 9 bases, and 13 bases lay between the germline ends. This CDR3 reads CASSIGTELGQYF. The CDR3 DNA reads TGTGCCAGTAGTATAGGGACAGAGCTGGGGCAGTACTTC.

The V and J genes are TRBV4-1 and TRBJ2-2; TRBD2 agrees at 9 bases. J was trimmed by 1 base and V by 5 bases; bases with no gene match: 17. CDR1 is MGHRA, CDR2 YSYEKL, per germline. The CDR3 totals 20 residues. The CDR3 loop is CASSDTYGTSKLLNTGELFF. CDR3 DNA sequence: TGCGCCAGCAGCGACACATACGGGACTAGCAAGCTTTTGAACACCGGGGAGCTGTTTTTT.

V and J are TRBV6-5 and TRBJ2-7; 8 positions match TRBD2. The V segment lost 5 bases and the J segment 1 base; nucleotides outside the gene matches: 4. CDR1 is MNHEY and CDR2 is SVGAGI in the germline V gene. The length of the CDR3 is 14 residues. In DNA form, the CDR3 reads TGTGCCAGCAGTCTTAGCGGGGATTCCTACGAGCAGTACTTC. This translates into CASSLSGDSYEQYF.

For this clone: This CDR3 is also generated by other DNA sequences in the sample. This chain's CDR3 is CASSWGGNYGYTF. The CDR3, as DNA: TGTGCCAGCAGTTGGGGGGGCAACTATGGCTACACCTTC. V usage is TRBV28 and J usage is TRBJ1-2; D may be TRBD1 (6 bases). The germline V and J ends were trimmed by 4 bases and 2 bases, with 8 bases remaining between them. Germline V gene lookup returns CDR1 MDHEN and CDR2 SYDVKM. The CDR3 length is 13 residues.

This chain connects TRBV12-5 to TRBJ2-3; possibly TRBD2 for D (6 bases). Germline lookup yields CDR1 LGHNT and CDR2 FRNRAP. The CDR3 spans 14 residues. V gave up 2 bases and J gave up 2 bases, with 8 bases separating them. The CDR3 DNA reads TGTGCTAGTGGTTTGACGGGGGTCACAGATACGCAGTATTTT. Translation: CASGLTGVTDTQYF.

This clone was recorded many times. The chain joins TRBV29-1 to TRBJ1-1; TRBD1 aligns across 9 bases. Trimming removed 7 bases from V and 5 bases from J; junction bases left unmatched: 14. Germline V gives CDR1 SQVTM, CDR2 ANQGSEA. This CDR3 comprises 15 residues. This CDR3 reads CSATFRTGAATEAFF. The CDR3 DNA follows: TGCAGCGCAACGTTCAGGACAGGGGCCGCGACTGAAGCTTTCTTT.

The rearrangement uses TRBV5-1 and TRBJ1-3; the D gene is possibly TRBD1 (5 bases). The V and J ends lost 4 bases and 0 bases respectively, with 14 bases between them. The CDR3 runs to 16 residues. In germline, CDR1 is SGHRS, CDR2 YFSETQ. CDR3 in amino acids: CASSPGLQSSGNTIYF. CDR3 coding DNA: TGCGCCAGCAGCCCGGGACTCCAGAGCTCTGGAAACACCATATATTTT.

J is TRBJ2-7 and V is TRBV19, with D maybe TRBD2 (5 bases). CDR3 length: 14 amino acids. Germline V lookup: CDR1 LNHDA, CDR2 SQIVND (reference sequence). The V and J ends lost 4 bases and 1 base respectively, with 11 bases between them. The DNA of the CDR3 is TGTGCCAGTAGTACCCGAGGAGGTTCCTACGAGCAGTACTTC. Its protein is CASSTRGGSYEQYF.

The rearrangement joins TRBV6-5 to TRBJ2-3; 7 nucleotides align to TRBD2. Germline V gene data show CDR1 as MNHEY and CDR2 as SVGAGI. J gave up 0 bases and V 4 bases, and 1 base lay outside the gene matches. This CDR3 comprises 14 residues. DNA of the CDR3: TGTGCCAGCAGTTTGGGAGGGAGCACAGATACGCAGTATTTT. This sequence encodes CASSLGGSTDTQYF.

This chain joins TRBV5-5 and TRBJ1-5, with 9 bases identical to TRBD1. The germline gives CDR1 SGHKS, CDR2 YYEKEE (reference sequence). CDR3 length: 16 residues. Germline trimming cut 0 bases from V and 6 bases from J; bases unmatched to any gene: 7. The CDR3 loop reads CASSLDPGTGTQPQHF. In DNA form, the CDR3 reads TGTGCCAGCAGCTTGGATCCAGGGACAGGGACTCAGCCCCAGCATTTT.

The chain combines TRBV27 with TRBJ1-2, with TRBD1 identical over 7 bases. CDR3 size: 14 residues. With 3 bases clipped from V and 7 bases from J, the junction kept 8 bases outside the gene matches. CDR1 and CDR2 (germline): MNHEY, SMNVEV (reference sequence). The CDR3 nucleotides read TGTGCCAGCAGTTTGGACAGGTCACTTGTTGGCTACACCTTC. As protein: CASSLDRSLVGYTF.

The chain recombines TRBV20-1 with TRBJ1-1; no clear D. V gave up 3 bases and J gave up 0 bases, with 8 bases separating them. The germline CDR1 and CDR2 sequences are DFQATT and SNEGSKA (reference sequence). The CDR3 extends over 13 amino acids. The CDR3 loop reads CSASRQLNTEAFF. CDR3 sequence (DNA): TGCAGTGCTAGTCGTCAGTTGAACACTGAAGCTTTCTTT.

This clone is a singleton in its sample. J is TRBJ1-2 and V is TRBV5-1; 10 bases fit TRBD1. The trim removed 5 bases at V and 3 bases at J, leaving 10 bases unmatched. The germline CDR1 and CDR2 sequences are SGHRS and YFSETQ. The CDR3 is 16 amino acids. The CDR3 DNA reads TGCGCCAGCAGTCCGAAGACAGGGGGCTCGGACTATGGCTACACCTTC. Protein sequence: CASSPKTGGSDYGYTF.

The chain combines TRBV14 with TRBJ2-3; D is unclear. V dropped 1 base and J dropped 5 bases, with 7 bases sitting between them. The CDR3 length is 13 residues. The germline V gene encodes CDR1 SGHDN and CDR2 FVKESK. CDR3 residues: CASSQARLDTQYF. CDR3 DNA: TGTGCCAGCAGCCAAGCTCGGTTAGATACGCAGTATTTT.

V gene TRBV3-1 (or the pseudogene TRBV3-2) combines with J gene TRBJ2-3, with 12 nucleotides matching TRBD2. Germline V gene sequence: CDR1 LGHDT, CDR2 YNNKEL (reference sequence). The ends lost 1 base at V and 0 bases at J; junction bases unmatched: 11. This CDR3 spans 20 amino acids. The CDR3: CASSQALGELAGGSTDTQYF. The CDR3 bases are TGTGCCAGCAGCCAAGCCCTCGGAGAACTAGCGGGGGGTAGCACAGATACGCAGTATTTT.

The rearrangement joins TRBV29-1 to TRBJ1-1; D gene unclear. The CDR3 totals 11 residues. Germline CDR1 reads SQVTM; CDR2 reads ANQGSEA. Trimming took 4 bases from V and 6 from J, leaving 9 bases between them. The DNA for the CDR3 is TGCAGCGTTGTGGTGGCCTCTGAAGCTTTCTTT. Residues: CSVVVASEAFF.